These 17 T cell receptor beta chains share one sample of origin, sequenced in a study of T cell responses to AZD1222 COVID-19 vaccine. The method was immunoSEQ multiplex PCR; TCRdb's version includes in-frame clones alone and lacks a portion of them. The sample lists more than 75,000 clones; 89% were seen once. This material consisted of peripheral blood, taken on day 0 of AZD1222 vaccination. The receptor set was obtained from an adult in good health.

This clone was detected only once. This chain uses TRBV21-1 with TRBJ1-1. TRBV21-1 constitutes a pseudogene. The CDR3 covers 12 residues. The CDR3 DNA reads TGTGCCAGCAGCTATCGGGGCACTGAAGCTTTCTTT. Translated, it gives CASSYRGTEAFF.

The CDR3 DNA reads TGTGCCAGCAGATCAGGACAGGGTCTTTCTAACGAGCAGTACTTC. Amino acids: CASRSGQGLSNEQYF. The chain couples TRBV7-9 to TRBJ2-7, with 8 bases lining up with TRBD1. Germline V gene data show CDR1 as SEHNR and CDR2 as FQNEAQ (reference sequence). The length of the CDR3 is 15 residues. V shed 6 bases, J shed 5 bases, and the junction held 12 bases outside the gene matches.

The rearrangement joins TRBV29-1 to TRBJ2-5; TRBD1 matches at 7 bases. Germline CDR1 SQVTM, CDR2 ANQGSEA. The ends lost 7 bases at V and 3 bases at J; junction bases unmatched: 5. The CDR3 runs to 12 residues. The CDR3 region is CSGGDREETQYF. In DNA, the CDR3 is TGCAGCGGGGGCGACAGGGAAGAGACCCAGTACTTC.

The rearrangement links TRBV4-1 to TRBJ1-1, with TRBD1 as a possible D gene (5 bases). Germline CDR1 is MGHRA and CDR2 is YSYEKL. V lost 7 bases, J lost 1 base, and 16 bases lay in between. CDR3 size: 15 residues. This chain's CDR3 is CASNLWVGQNTEAFF. In nucleotides, the CDR3 is TGCGCCAGCAATCTCTGGGTGGGGCAGAACACTGAAGCTTTCTTT.

This clone was seen a handful of times. J is TRBJ2-1 and V is TRBV7-3, with D possibly being TRBD2 (5 bases). The CDR3 covers 13 residues. Germline assignment: CDR1 SGHTA and CDR2 FQGTGA. Deletions cut 5 bases from V and 6 bases from J, with 11 bases between. The CDR3 spells CASSPPRGNEQFF. The CDR3 DNA follows: TGTGCCAGCAGCCCCCCACGGGGCAATGAGCAGTTCTTC.

This clone has a handful of counts. Other DNA sequences of this sample code for an identical CDR3. The chain has TRBV4-3 and TRBJ1-4; D remains ambiguous. The CDR3 loop spans 15 amino acids. The germline V gene has CDR1 LGHNA and CDR2 YSLEER. Trimming removed 4 bases at V and 0 bases at J, with 9 bases between. Here the CDR3 DNA reads TGCGCCAGCAGCCCTACCTTCGCAACTAATGAAAAACTGTTTTTT. The encoded protein is CASSPTFATNEKLFF.

The gene calls are TRBV12-3 or TRBV12-4 and TRBJ1-4, with D possibly TRBD1 on 5 matching bases. CDR3 size: 13 residues. The germline V and J ends were trimmed by 5 bases and 6 bases, with 10 bases remaining between them. In DNA, the CDR3 is TGTGCCAGCAGTCCCCGACAGCATGAAAAACTGTTTTTT. It yields the protein CASSPRQHEKLFF.

CDR3 nucleotides: TGTGCCACCAGTACCCGGGTGGCAGCCGGGGGCTACACCTTC. Amino acids: CATSTRVAAGGYTF. The gene calls are TRBV15 and TRBJ1-2; no clear D gene. V gave up 6 bases and J gave up 8 bases, with 19 bases separating them. Germline CDR1 reads LNHNV; CDR2 reads YYDKDF (reference sequence). This CDR3 has 14 amino acids.

This chain uses TRBV28 with TRBJ2-7; the D gene could be TRBD1 or TRBD2 (6 bases each). The CDR3 length is 16 residues. From germline, CDR1 is MDHEN and CDR2 SYDVKM. V was pared by 6 bases and J by 0 bases, with 18 bases between. The CDR3: CASSFLGAGLSYEQYF. The CDR3 DNA reads as TGTGCCAGCAGCTTCTTGGGGGCGGGGCTCTCCTACGAGCAGTACTTC.

The chain joins TRBV6-5 to TRBJ1-2; 8 nucleotides align to TRBD1. Unmatched junction bases numbered 1, after V lost 5 bases and J lost 2 bases. CDR1 and CDR2 from the germline V gene are MNHEY and SVGAGI. This CDR3 spans 13 amino acids. The CDR3 here is CASSRDRNYGYTF. The CDR3, as DNA: TGTGCCAGCAGTCGGGACAGGAACTATGGCTACACCTTC.

The chain is built from TRBV10-3 and TRBJ2-7, with 12 bases matching TRBD2. V shed 0 bases, J shed 9 bases, and the junction held 15 bases outside the gene matches. Germline loops: CDR1 ENHRY, CDR2 SYGVKD. This CDR3 region has 18 residues. The DNA for the CDR3 is TGTGCCATCAGTGAGTCCCGGACTAGCGGGGCTCAACGATGGGGGCAGTACTTC. Amino acid sequence: CAISESRTSGAQRWGQYF.

The genes are TRBV3-1 (or the pseudogene TRBV3-2) and TRBJ1-2; weak D call: TRBD1 (5 bases). Germline V gene lookup returns CDR1 LGHDT and CDR2 YNNKEL (reference sequence). This CDR3 spans 15 amino acids. V was cut by 0 bases and J by 3 bases, with 11 bases left in between. CDR3 region: CASSQDSRGDYGYTF. In DNA, the CDR3 is TGTGCCAGCAGCCAAGATTCACGGGGGGACTATGGCTACACCTTC.

This chain uses TRBV24-1 with TRBJ2-7; no clear D. Per the germline V gene, CDR1 is KGHDR and CDR2 is SFDVKD. CDR3 length: 14 residues. The V and J ends lost 5 bases and 2 bases respectively, with 12 bases between them. The CDR3 bases are TGTGCCACCAGTGGTGCAGTACCTCCCTACGAGCAGTACTTC. Its translation is CATSGAVPPYEQYF.

The CDR3 reads CASSLGYSSYEQYF. In DNA, the CDR3 is TGTGCCAGCAGCTTAGGGTACAGCTCCTACGAGCAGTACTTC. The rearrangement joins TRBV11-1 to TRBJ2-7, with D unclear. Germline assignment: CDR1 SGHAT and CDR2 FQDESV (reference sequence). The V end lost 1 base, the J end lost 0 bases, and 7 bases lay between the germline ends. This CDR3 contains 14 residues. The full variable domain, in which reference TRBV11-1 and TRBJ2-7 provide the parts outside the CDR3, is EAEVAQSPRYKITEKSQAVAFWCDPISGHATLYWYRQILGQGPELLVQFQDESVVDDSQLPKDRFSAERLKGVDSTLKIQPAELGDSAMYLCASSLGYSSYEQYFGPGTRLTVT.

V gene TRBV5-6 combines with J gene TRBJ1-1, with a tentative D call TRBD1 (5 bases). Trimming pared 3 bases from V and 0 bases from J, leaving 15 bases between. The CDR3 sequence is 16 residues long. From germline, CDR1 is SGHDT and CDR2 YYEEEE. DNA for the CDR3: TGTGCCAGCAGCTCCATAATACAGGTCATGAACACTGAAGCTTTCTTT. The encoded protein is CASSSIIQVMNTEAFF.

V is TRBV4-3 and J is TRBJ1-1; unclear D gene. The CDR3 covers 14 residues. CDR1 LGHNA and CDR2 YSLEER come from the germline V gene. Trimming shortened V by 0 bases and J by 11 bases, and 16 bases separated the two germline ends. CDR3 loop: CASSQDTPPSRAFF. DNA of the CDR3: TGCGCCAGCAGCCAAGATACCCCCCCGAGTAGGGCTTTCTTT.

The CDR3 nucleotides read TGTGCCAGCAGCCCCGGCCCCAGGAACAATGAGCAGTTCTTC. Its protein is CASSPGPRNNEQFF. This rearrangement joins TRBV7-2 to TRBJ2-1; no firm D call. The CDR3 runs 14 residues. With 5 bases removed from V and 5 bases from J, the gap between germline ends came to 13 bases. The V gene's germline CDR1 is SGHTA and CDR2 FQGNSA.